The 13 T cell receptor beta chains listed next were all sequenced from one sample in a study of regulatory T cells in long-lasting Graves disease. Time point here: newly diagnosed GD, antithyroid drugs for less than 3 months. PBMC-derived RNA was used for the TCR library. Both iRepertoire HTBI primers and Arm-PCR of CDR3 regions were used to build the TCR beta libraries. TCRdb reanalysed the multiplex PCR reads using MiXCR and keeps one entry per CDR3 protein. The profile shows roughly 440,000 distinct CDR3 sequences, roughly 15% of them singletons. This same sample was also taken into another study, of T cells in Graves' hyperthyroidism and ophthalmopathy.

Specimen: peripheral blood mononuclear cells (PBMCs), collected at new diagnosis, from a patient treated with antithyroid drugs. The receptors shown here come from a woman aged 18-29 years with Graves disease.

Many counts were recorded for this clonotype. The gene calls are TRBV12-3 or TRBV12-4 and TRBJ2-1; D perhaps matches TRBD2 (5 bases). V was shortened by 7 bases and J by 0 bases, with 16 bases between the two germline ends. This CDR3 contains 16 residues. CDR3 sequence: CASTSPRASSYNEQFF. As DNA, the CDR3 is TGTGCCAGCACCAGTCCGCGGGCTAGCTCCTACAATGAGCAGTTCTTC.

This clonotype was observed a handful of times. The chain links TRBV5-8 to TRBJ2-1, with D perhaps being TRBD1 or TRBD2 (5 bases each). The germline gives CDR1 SGHTS, CDR2 YDEGEE. Trimming shortened V by 1 base and J by 3 bases, and 17 bases separated the two germline ends. The CDR3 length is 17 residues. CDR3: CASSLILLGVGYNEQFF. In nucleotides, the CDR3 is TGTGCCAGCAGCTTGATTTTGTTGGGGGTGGGCTACAATGAGCAGTTCTTC.

The chain is built from TRBV9 and TRBJ2-3, with TRBD2 identical over 7 bases. Trimming removed 4 bases from V and 4 bases from J; junction bases left unmatched: 12. The CDR3 has 16 amino acids. Germline assignment: CDR1 SGDLS and CDR2 YYNGEE. The CDR3 region is CASSIQGGTRADTQYF. The CDR3 coding sequence is TGTGCCAGCAGCATTCAGGGAGGGACGCGAGCAGATACGCAGTATTTT.

At least ten counts were recorded for this clonotype. This chain uses TRBV13 with TRBJ2-1; D ambiguous. Germline V gene data show CDR1 as PRHDT and CDR2 as FYEKMQ (reference sequence). The CDR3 contains 12 residues. The V end lost 2 bases, the J end lost 14 bases, and 13 bases lay between the germline ends. The CDR3 reads CASSLNGEREFF. In DNA form, the CDR3 reads TGTGCCAGCAGCTTAAATGGAGAAAGGGAGTTCTTC.

The genes are TRBV20-1 and TRBJ1-5, with D perhaps matching TRBD1 (5 bases). This CDR3 contains 15 residues. Germline CDR1 reads DFQATT; CDR2 reads SNEGSKA (reference sequence). V gave up 3 bases and J gave up 3 bases, with 15 bases separating them. CDR3 sequence: CSASQVEGHNQPQHF. Written as DNA, the CDR3 is TGCAGTGCTAGTCAGGTTGAGGGGCACAATCAGCCCCAGCATTTT.

This clonotype has just a few counts. This sequence joins TRBV6-5 and TRBJ1-2; the match to TRBD1 covers 9 bases. This CDR3 comprises 14 residues. The V segment lost 2 bases and the J segment 8 bases; nucleotides outside the gene matches: 6. Germline lookup yields CDR1 MNHEY and CDR2 SVGAGI. The CDR3 protein is CASSYRTGGGGYTF. The CDR3 coding sequence is TGTGCCAGCAGTTACCGCACAGGGGGCGGCGGCTACACCTTC.

This clonotype was detected ten times or more. The chain links TRBV18 to TRBJ2-1, with 11 nucleotides matching TRBD2. With 3 bases clipped from V and 9 bases from J, the junction kept 1 base outside the gene matches. The CDR3 covers 13 residues. CDR1 KGHSH and CDR2 LQKENI come from the germline V gene. CDR3 nucleotide sequence: TGTGCCAGCTCACCGGGACTAGCGGTTGAGCAGTTCTTC. Amino acid sequence: CASSPGLAVEQFF.

A few counts support this clonotype. The chain has TRBV6-9 and TRBJ2-1, with 9 bases identical to TRBD1. Germline V gene sequence: CDR1 MNHGY, CDR2 SVAAGI. The V gene end was trimmed by 3 bases and the J gene end by 4 bases; junction bases not matched to a gene: 7. This CDR3 is built from 16 residues. This CDR3 reads CASSYKGTGSYNEQFF. The CDR3 bases are TGTGCCAGCAGTTACAAGGGGACAGGGTCTTACAATGAGCAGTTCTTC.

The sample holds many counts of this clonotype. The chain links TRBV3-1 to TRBJ1-5; no clear D gene. CDR3 length: 14 residues. CDR1 and CDR2 from the germline V gene are LGHDT and YNNKEL (reference sequence). The V gene lost 1 base and the J gene lost 7 bases, with 11 bases spanning the gap. Here the CDR3 reads CASSQGYIRQPQHF. The CDR3 DNA follows: TGTGCCAGCAGCCAAGGTTACATAAGACAGCCCCAGCATTTT.

This clonotype appeared a single time. Just one base apart from a much larger clone, this may be a read error. V is TRBV2 and J is TRBJ1-6; TRBD1 aligns across 9 bases. Losses at the gene ends were 5 bases for V and 7 bases for J; bases not matched to a gene: 6. The CDR3 is made up of 15 amino acids. Germline-derived CDR1 and CDR2 are SNHLY and FYNNEI. CDR3 nucleotide sequence: TGTGCCAGCAGTTACTCGGGGACAGGGAATTCACCCCTCCACTTT. Protein: CASSYSGTGNSPLHF.

CDR3 nucleotide sequence: TGCAGTGCTAGAGGGGACGGCGTGTTGTCAGGGTCCGCCGGGGAGCTGTTTTTT. It is translated as CSARGDGVLSGSAGELFF. The chain combines TRBV20-1 with TRBJ2-2; possibly TRBD1 or TRBD2 for D (5 bases each). The CDR3 is made up of 18 amino acids. CDR1 is DFQATT and CDR2 is SNEGSKA in the germline V gene (reference sequence). V was trimmed by 1 base and J by 6 bases, leaving 24 bases between them.

CDR3 amino acids: CASSEPVLANYGYTF. In nucleotides, the CDR3 is TGTGCCAGCAGTGAACCGGTCTTAGCTAACTATGGCTACACCTTC. This rearrangement joins TRBV6-1 to TRBJ1-2; D unclear. Trimming removed 2 bases at V and 0 bases at J, with 10 bases between. Germline CDR1 is MNHNS and CDR2 is SASEGT. The CDR3 runs 15 residues.

At least ten counts were recorded for this clonotype. For the CDR3, the DNA is TGCGCCAGCAGCGAACAGGGCAGGGGCACTGAAGCTTTCTTT. Residues: CASSEQGRGTEAFF. The chain employs TRBV5-1 and TRBJ1-1; maybe TRBD1 (6 bases). CDR1 and CDR2 (germline): SGHRS, YFSETQ. The CDR3 runs to 14 residues. Trimming cost V 4 bases and J 4 bases, with 14 bases left between them.